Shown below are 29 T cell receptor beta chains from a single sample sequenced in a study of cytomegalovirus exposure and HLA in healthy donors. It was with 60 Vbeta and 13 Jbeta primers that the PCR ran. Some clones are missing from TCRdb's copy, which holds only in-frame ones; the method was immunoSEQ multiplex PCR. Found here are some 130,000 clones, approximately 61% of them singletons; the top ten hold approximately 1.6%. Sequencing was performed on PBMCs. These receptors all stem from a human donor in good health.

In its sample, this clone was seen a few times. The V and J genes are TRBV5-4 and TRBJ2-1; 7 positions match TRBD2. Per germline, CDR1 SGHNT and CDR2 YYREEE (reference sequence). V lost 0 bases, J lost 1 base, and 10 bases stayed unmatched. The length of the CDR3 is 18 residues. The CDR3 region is CASSLVNTGTTSYNEQFF. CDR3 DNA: TGTGCCAGCAGCTTGGTTAACACCGGGACTACTTCCTACAATGAGCAGTTCTTC. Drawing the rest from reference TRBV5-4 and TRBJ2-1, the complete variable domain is ETGVTQSPTHLIKTRGQQVTLRCSSQSGHNTVSWYQQALGQGPQFIFQYYREEENGRGNFPPRFSGLQFPNYSSELNVNALELDDSALYLCASSLVNTGTTSYNEQFFGPGTRLTVL.

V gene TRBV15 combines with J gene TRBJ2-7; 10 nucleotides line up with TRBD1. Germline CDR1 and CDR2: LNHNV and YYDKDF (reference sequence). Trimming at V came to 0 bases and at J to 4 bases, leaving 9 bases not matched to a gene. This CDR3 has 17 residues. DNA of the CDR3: TGTGCCACCAGCAGAGATAGAGACAGGGGGCGCGTGTACGAGCAGTACTTC. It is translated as CATSRDRDRGRVYEQYF.

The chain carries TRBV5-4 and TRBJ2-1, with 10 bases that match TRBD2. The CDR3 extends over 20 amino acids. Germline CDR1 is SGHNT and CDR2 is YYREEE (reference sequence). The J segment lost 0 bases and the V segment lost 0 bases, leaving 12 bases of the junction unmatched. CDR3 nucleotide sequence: TGTGCCAGCAGCTTGGAGGCCCTAGCGGGAGACTTTCCCTCCTACAATGAGCAGTTCTTC. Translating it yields CASSLEALAGDFPSYNEQFF.

The CDR3 loop is CASSEFDGVGINTEAFF. In DNA form, the CDR3 reads TGTGCCAGCAGTGAATTCGACGGGGTTGGTATTAACACTGAAGCTTTCTTT. The chain has TRBV25-1 and TRBJ1-1; D call uncertain. CDR1 MGHDK and CDR2 SYGVNS come from the germline V gene. V lost 1 base and J lost 2, with 17 bases in between. This CDR3 comprises 17 residues.

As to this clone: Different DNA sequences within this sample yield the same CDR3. CDR3 loop: CSVGTADSGNTIYF. Here the CDR3 DNA reads TGCAGCGTGGGGACAGCCGACTCTGGAAACACCATATATTTT. The chain joins TRBV29-1 to TRBJ1-3; 7 bases map to TRBD1. This CDR3 spans 14 amino acids. Germline lookup yields CDR1 SQVTM and CDR2 ANQGSEA. Trimming cost V 6 bases and J 0 bases; bases outside gene matches: 5.

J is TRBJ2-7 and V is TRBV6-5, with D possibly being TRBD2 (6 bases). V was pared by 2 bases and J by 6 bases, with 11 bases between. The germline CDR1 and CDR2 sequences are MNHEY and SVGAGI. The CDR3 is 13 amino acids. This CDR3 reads CASSYQPGSEQYF. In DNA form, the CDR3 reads TGTGCCAGCAGTTACCAACCCGGGAGCGAGCAGTACTTC.

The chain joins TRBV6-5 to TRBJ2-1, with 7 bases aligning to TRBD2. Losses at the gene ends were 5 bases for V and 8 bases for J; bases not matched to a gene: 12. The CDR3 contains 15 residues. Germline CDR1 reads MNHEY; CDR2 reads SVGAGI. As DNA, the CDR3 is TGTGCCAGCAGTCCTTGGGGGGAGGGCGGGCATGAGCAGTTCTTC. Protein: CASSPWGEGGHEQFF.

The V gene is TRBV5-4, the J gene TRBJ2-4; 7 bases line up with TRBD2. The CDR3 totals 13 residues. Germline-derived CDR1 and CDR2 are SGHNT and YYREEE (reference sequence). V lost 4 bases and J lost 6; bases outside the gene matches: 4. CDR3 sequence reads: CASSGTTGNIQYF. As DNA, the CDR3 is TGTGCCAGCAGCGGGACTACGGGAAACATTCAGTACTTC.

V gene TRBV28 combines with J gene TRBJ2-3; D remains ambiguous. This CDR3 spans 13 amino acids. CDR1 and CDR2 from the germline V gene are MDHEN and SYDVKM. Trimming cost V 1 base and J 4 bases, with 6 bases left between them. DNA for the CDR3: TGTGCCAGCAGTTTATCCCTCCCAGATACGCAGTATTTT. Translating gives CASSLSLPDTQYF.

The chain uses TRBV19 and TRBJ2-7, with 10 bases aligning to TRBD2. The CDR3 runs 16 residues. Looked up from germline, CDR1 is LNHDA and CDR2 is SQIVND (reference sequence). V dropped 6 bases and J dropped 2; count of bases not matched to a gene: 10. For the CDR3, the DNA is TGTGCCAGTAGCTCGGCTAGCGGGAGTGTGACCTACGAGCAGTACTTC. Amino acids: CASSSASGSVTYEQYF.

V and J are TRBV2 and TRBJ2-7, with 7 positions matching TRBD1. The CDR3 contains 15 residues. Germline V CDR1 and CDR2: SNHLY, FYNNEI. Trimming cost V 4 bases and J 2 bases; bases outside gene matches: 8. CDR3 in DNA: TGTGCCAGCAGTGGGGTGGGACAGCCTACCTACGAGCAGTACTTC. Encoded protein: CASSGVGQPTYEQYF.

The CDR3 sequence is CASSLASGTSDTQYF. The CDR3 DNA reads as TGTGCCAGCAGCTTAGCTAGCGGGACTTCCGATACGCAGTATTTT. The V gene is TRBV7-9, the J gene TRBJ2-3; 8 nucleotides align to TRBD2. The CDR3 runs 15 residues. Germline CDR1 reads SEHNR; CDR2 reads FQNEAQ (reference sequence). V trimming: 0 bases; J trimming: 6 bases; junction bases outside the gene matches: 5.

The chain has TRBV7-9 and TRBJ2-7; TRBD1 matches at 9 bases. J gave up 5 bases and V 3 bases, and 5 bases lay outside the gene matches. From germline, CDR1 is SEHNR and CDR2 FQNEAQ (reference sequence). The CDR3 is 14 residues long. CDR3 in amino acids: CASSFTRDRDEQYF. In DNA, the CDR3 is TGTGCCAGCAGCTTTACCCGGGACAGGGACGAGCAGTACTTC.

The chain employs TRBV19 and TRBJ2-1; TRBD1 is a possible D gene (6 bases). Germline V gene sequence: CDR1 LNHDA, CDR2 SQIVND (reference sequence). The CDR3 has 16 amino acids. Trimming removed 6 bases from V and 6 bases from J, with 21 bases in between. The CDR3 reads CASSPDRPLRGNEQFF. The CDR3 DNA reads TGTGCCAGTAGCCCGGACAGACCCTTAAGGGGCAATGAGCAGTTCTTC. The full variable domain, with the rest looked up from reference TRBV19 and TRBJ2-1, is DGGITQSPKYLFRKEGQNVTLSCEQNLNHDAMYWYRQDPGQGLRLIYYSQIVNDFQKGDIAEGYSVSREKKESFPLTVTSAQKNPTAFYLCASSPDRPLRGNEQFFGPGTRLTVL.

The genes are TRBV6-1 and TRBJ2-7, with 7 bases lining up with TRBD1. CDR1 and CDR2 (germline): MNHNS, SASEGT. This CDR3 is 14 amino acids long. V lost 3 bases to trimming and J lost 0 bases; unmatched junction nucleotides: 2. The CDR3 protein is CASSDPGGSYEQYF. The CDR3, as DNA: TGTGCCAGCAGTGATCCAGGGGGCTCCTACGAGCAGTACTTC.

The DNA of the CDR3 is TGTGCCAGCAGCTCTTGGGGCCAGGGGTTTGGTCAGCCCCAGCATTTT. It translates to CASSSWGQGFGQPQHF. The genes are TRBV7-9 and TRBJ1-5; maybe TRBD1 (6 bases). CDR1 and CDR2 from the germline V gene are SEHNR and FQNEAQ (reference sequence). Trimming removed 4 bases at V and 6 bases at J, with 19 bases between. This CDR3 has 16 residues.

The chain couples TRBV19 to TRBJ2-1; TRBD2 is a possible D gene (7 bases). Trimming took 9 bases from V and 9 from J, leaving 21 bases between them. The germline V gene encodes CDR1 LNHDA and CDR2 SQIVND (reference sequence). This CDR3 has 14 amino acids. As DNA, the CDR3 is TGTGCCAGCGGGGGGCTAGCGATGGGGAGTGAGCAGTTCTTC. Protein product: CASGGLAMGSEQFF.

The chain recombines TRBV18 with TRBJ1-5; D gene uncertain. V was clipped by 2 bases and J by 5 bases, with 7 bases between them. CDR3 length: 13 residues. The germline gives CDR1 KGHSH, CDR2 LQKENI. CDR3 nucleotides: TGTGCCAGCTCACCATCCACGGATCAGCCCCAGCATTTT. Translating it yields CASSPSTDQPQHF.

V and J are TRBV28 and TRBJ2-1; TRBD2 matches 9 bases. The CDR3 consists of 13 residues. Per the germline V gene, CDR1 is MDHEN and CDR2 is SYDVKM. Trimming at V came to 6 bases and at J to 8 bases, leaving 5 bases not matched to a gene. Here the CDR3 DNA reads TGTGCCAGCAGCCTCCGACTAGCGGATGAGCAGTTCTTC. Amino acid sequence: CASSLRLADEQFF. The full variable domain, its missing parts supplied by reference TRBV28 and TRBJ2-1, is DVKVTQSSRYLVKRTGEKVFLECVQDMDHENMFWYRQDPGLGLRLIYFSYDVKMKEKGDIPEGYSVSREKKERFSLILESASTNQTSMYLCASSLRLADEQFFGPGTRLTVL.

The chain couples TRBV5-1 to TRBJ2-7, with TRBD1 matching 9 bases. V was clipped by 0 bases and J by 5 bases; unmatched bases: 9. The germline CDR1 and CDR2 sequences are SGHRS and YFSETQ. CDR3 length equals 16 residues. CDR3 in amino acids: CASSLALGQGVHEQYF. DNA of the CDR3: TGCGCCAGCAGCTTGGCCTTGGGACAGGGCGTCCACGAGCAGTACTTC.

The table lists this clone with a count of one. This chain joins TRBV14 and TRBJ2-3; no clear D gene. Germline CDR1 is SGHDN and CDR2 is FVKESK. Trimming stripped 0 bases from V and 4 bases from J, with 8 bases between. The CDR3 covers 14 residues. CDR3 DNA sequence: TGTGCCAGCAGCCAAGACCTGGCCGCAGATACGCAGTATTTT. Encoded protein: CASSQDLAADTQYF.

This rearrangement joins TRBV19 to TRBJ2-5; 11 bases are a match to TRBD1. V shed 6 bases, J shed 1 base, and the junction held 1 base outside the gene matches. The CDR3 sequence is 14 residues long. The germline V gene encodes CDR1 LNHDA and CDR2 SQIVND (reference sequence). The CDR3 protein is CASRGTGGQETQYF. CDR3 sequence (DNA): TGTGCCAGTAGAGGGACAGGGGGCCAAGAGACCCAGTACTTC.

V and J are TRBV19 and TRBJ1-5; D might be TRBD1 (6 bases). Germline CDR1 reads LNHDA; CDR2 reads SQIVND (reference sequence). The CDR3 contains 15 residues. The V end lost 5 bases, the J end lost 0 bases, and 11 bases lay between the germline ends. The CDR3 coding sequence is TGTGCCAGTAGTTGGTGGACAGATAGCAATCAGCCCCAGCATTTT. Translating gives CASSWWTDSNQPQHF.

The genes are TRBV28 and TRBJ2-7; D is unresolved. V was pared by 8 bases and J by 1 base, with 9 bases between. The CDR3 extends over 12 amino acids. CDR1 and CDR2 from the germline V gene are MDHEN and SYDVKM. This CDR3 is CASFSGSYEQYF. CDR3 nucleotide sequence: TGTGCCAGCTTCTCAGGTTCCTACGAGCAGTACTTC.

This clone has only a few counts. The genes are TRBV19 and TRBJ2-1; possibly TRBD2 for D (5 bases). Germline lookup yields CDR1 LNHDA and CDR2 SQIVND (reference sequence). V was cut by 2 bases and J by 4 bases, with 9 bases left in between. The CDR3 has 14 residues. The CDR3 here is CASSITGGYNEQFF. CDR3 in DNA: TGTGCCAGTAGTATAACGGGCGGGTACAATGAGCAGTTCTTC.

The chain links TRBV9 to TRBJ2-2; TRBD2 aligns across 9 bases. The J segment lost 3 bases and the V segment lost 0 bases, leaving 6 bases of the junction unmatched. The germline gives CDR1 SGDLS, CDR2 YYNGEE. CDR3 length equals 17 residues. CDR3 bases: TGTGCCAGCAGCGTAGTCGGTAGCGGGAGCCACACCGGGGAGCTGTTTTTT. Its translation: CASSVVGSGSHTGELFF.

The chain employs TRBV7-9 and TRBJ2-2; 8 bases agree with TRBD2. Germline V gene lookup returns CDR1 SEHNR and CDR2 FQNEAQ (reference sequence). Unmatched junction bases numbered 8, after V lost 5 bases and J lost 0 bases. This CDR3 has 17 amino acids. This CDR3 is CASSPRTSLANTGELFF. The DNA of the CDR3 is TGTGCCAGCAGCCCCAGGACTAGCCTAGCGAACACCGGGGAGCTGTTTTTT.

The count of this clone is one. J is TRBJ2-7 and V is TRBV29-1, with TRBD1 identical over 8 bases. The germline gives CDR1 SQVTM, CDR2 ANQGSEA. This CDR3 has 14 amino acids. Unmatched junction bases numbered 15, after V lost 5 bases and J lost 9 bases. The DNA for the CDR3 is TGCAGCGTTACCCCAAGACAGGGGACGGTTAGGCAGTACTTC. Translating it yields CSVTPRQGTVRQYF.

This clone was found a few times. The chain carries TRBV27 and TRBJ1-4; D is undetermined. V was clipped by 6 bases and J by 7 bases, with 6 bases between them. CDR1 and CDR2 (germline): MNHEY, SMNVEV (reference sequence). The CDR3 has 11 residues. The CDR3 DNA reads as TGTGCCAGCAGCCGGGGTGAAAAACTGTTTTTT. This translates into CASSRGEKLFF.